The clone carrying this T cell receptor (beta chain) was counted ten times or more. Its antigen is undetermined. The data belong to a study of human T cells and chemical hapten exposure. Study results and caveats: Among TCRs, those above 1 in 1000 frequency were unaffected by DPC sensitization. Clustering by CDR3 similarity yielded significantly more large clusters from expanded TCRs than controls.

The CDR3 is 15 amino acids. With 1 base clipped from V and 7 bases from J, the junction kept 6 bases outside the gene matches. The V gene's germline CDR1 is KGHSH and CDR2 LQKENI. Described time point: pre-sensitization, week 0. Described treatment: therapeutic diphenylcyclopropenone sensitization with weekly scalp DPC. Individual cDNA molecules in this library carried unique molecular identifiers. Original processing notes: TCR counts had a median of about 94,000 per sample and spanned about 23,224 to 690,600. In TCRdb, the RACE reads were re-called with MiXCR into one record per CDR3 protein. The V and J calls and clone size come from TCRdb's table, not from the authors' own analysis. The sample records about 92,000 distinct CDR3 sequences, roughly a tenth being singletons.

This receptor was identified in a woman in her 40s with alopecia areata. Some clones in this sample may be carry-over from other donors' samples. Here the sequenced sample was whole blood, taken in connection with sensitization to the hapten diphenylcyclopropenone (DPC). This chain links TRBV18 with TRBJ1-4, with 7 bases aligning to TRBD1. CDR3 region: CASSPQPGQLEKLFF. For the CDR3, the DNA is TGTGCCAGCTCACCACAACCGGGACAGCTTGAAAAACTGTTTTTT.